This T cell receptor beta chain derives from a study of blood T cell repertoires in COVID-19. Study-level information: There were acute and convalescent COVID-19 samples, and they came from the United States, Italy and Spain. Nucleic acid was either cDNA or gDNA, and it came from T cells, B-cell-depleted T cells, or PBMCs.

Trimming pared 0 bases from V and 6 bases from J, leaving 12 bases between. The germline V gene encodes CDR1 SGHDT and CDR2 YYEEEE. This CDR3 spans 15 amino acids. As processed by the authors: The authors estimated nucleated cell counts from reference gene primer amplification. Here immunoSEQ multiplex PCR was the method, and the copy in TCRdb shows in-frame clones only, minus some. That table is the source of V, J and clone size, and D and trimming were worked out from the DNA. This table has under 130,000 clones, 81% appearing once. This TCR was recovered from a man at least 80 years old with acute or convalescent COVID-19. The sample was peripheral blood. The V and J genes are TRBV5-6 and TRBJ1-4; possibly TRBD1 for D (5 bases). CDR3 sequence reads: CASSLVGAWDEKLFF. The CDR3 coding sequence is TGTGCCAGCAGCTTGGTTGGGGCATGGGATGAAAAACTGTTTTTT. The full variable domain, its missing parts supplied by reference TRBV5-6 and TRBJ1-4, is DAGVTQSPTHLIKTRGQQVTLRCSPKSGHDTVSWYQQALGQGPQFIFQYYEEEERQRGNFPDRFSGHQFPNYSSELNVNALLLGDSALYLCASSLVGAWDEKLFFGSGTQLSVL.